The sequence of this T cell receptor (beta chain) was determined in a study of PD-1 blockade in classical Hodgkin lymphoma. Overall study: Administration of nivolumab to patients was at 3 mg/kg intravenously every 2 weeks. Study-level points and caveats: Compared with healthy donors, newly diagnosed patients reportedly showed lower baseline TCR diversity. Complete responders' diversity at baseline resembled that of newly diagnosed patients. Significant TCR diversity gains by C4D1 occurred in CD4+ but not CD8+ cells.

Concerning this clone: Its matching antigen is unknown.

Clones were read by immunoSEQ multiplex PCR, and TCRdb kept only the in-frame ones, dropping some. The sample contains more than 45,000 clones, approximately 90% of which appear only once. All patients relapsed after autologous stem cell transplantation, and brentuximab vedotin exposure varied. Germline V CDR1 and CDR2: SNHLY, FYNNEI. V was pared by 6 bases and J by 1 base, with 3 bases between. CDR3 length equals 11 residues. Sequenced here: peripheral blood mononuclear cells (PBMCs), sampled before the second cycle of nivolumab. The sequence came from a human donor with classical Hodgkin lymphoma. The chain joins TRBV2 to TRBJ2-5; D is unclear. CDR3 nucleotide sequence: TGTGCCAGCAGCCGCCAAGAGACCCAGTACTTC. Protein: CASSRQETQYF.